This T cell receptor beta chain is from a study of OX40 agonist ivuxolimab in advanced cancers. This table comes from immunoSEQ multiplex PCR, and its TCRdb copy is limited to in-frame clones, with some not included. The sample lists under 80,000 clones, 75% to 90% occurring once. Per the germline V gene, CDR1 is KGHSH and CDR2 is LQKENI. The CDR3 runs to 12 residues. Patients with a history of autoimmune disease or on systemic immunosuppression were excluded. This TCR was recovered from an adult with an advanced solid tumor such as melanoma, head and neck, liver or kidney cancer. The chain is built from TRBV18 and TRBJ2-5; D gene ambiguous. With the DNA end fitting TRBJ2-7 better, the J assignment may be wrong. This specimen consisted of CD4+ or CD8+ T cells sorted from blood, obtained in a trial of the OX40 agonist ivuxolimab. The CDR3 loop reads CASSPWQAEQYF. The CDR3 DNA sequence: TGTGCCAGCTCACCTTGGCAGGCCGAGCAGTACTTC.